This is a list of T cell receptor beta chains from one sample in a study of T cell changes during pregnancy in multiple sclerosis. TCRdb keeps only in-frame clones here, not all; method: immunoSEQ multiplex PCR. In the table there are approximately 80,000 clones, approximately 93% of which are singletons. The sample in question was peripheral blood, obtained in the second trimester of pregnancy. Receptors originate from a female donor in good health, enrolled as a control in a pregnancy study. The CDR3 runs from the conserved cysteine through the conserved F or W. The D gene is left open where the match is weak. Some rows mark clone size as missing; the rest say once, few, many or name a class of expanded clone.

J	size	V	D	CDR3	DNA
TRBJ2-2	.	TRBV7-8	.	CASSLIAEITGELFF	TGTGCCAGCAGCCTCATAGCGGAAATCACCGGGGAGCTGTTTTTT
TRBJ2-7	.	TRBV7-8	TRBD2	CASSLVGGAGANEQYF	TGTGCCAGCAGCTTAGTGGGGGGAGCGGGAGCAAACGAGCAGTACTTC
TRBJ2-3	.	TRBV21-1	.	CASKRGTDTQYF	TGTGCCAGCAAACGGGGCACAGATACGCAGTATTTT
TRBJ2-3	.	TRBV5-1	TRBD2	CASSARLAPKGTDTQYF	TGCGCCAGCAGCGCCAGACTAGCGCCAAAAGGCACAGATACGCAGTATTTT
TRBJ2-1	.	TRBV28	.	CASSLERGAYNEQFF	TGTGCCAGCAGTTTAGAAAGGGGCGCCTACAATGAGCAGTTCTTC
TRBJ2-3	.	TRBV11-2	TRBD1	CASSLPPGQGRPDTQYF	TGTGCCAGCAGCTTGCCCCCGGGACAGGGTCGCCCAGATACGCAGTATTTT
TRBJ2-1	.	TRBV5-1	.	CASSLGGEVYNEQFF	TGCGCCAGCAGCTTGGGGGGCGAGGTTTACAATGAGCAGTTCTTC
TRBJ2-3	.	TRBV6-4	.	CASSAEPTDTQYF	TGTGCCAGCTCTGCGGAGCCCACAGATACGCAGTATTTT
TRBJ2-7	.	TRBV2	TRBD2	CASRPQTSGNPYEQYF	TGTGCCAGCAGACCACAGACTAGCGGGAACCCCTACGAGCAGTACTTC
TRBJ1-2	.	TRBV18	TRBD1	CASSPGTGKGYTF	TGTGCCAGCTCACCTGGGACAGGGAAAGGCTACACCTTC
TRBJ2-1	few	TRBV18	.	CASSPGLSHNEQFF	TGTGCCAGCTCACCTGGACTGTCCCACAATGAGCAGTTCTTC
TRBJ2-3	.	TRBV7-6	TRBD2	CASSPYLAGPPDTQYF	TGTGCCAGCAGCCCCTACCTAGCGGGGCCCCCAGATACGCAGTATTTT
TRBJ2-7	.	TRBV28	.	CASSHLEGIYEQYF	TGTGCCAGCAGCCACCTGGAGGGAATTTACGAGCAGTACTTC
TRBJ2-1	.	TRBV9	TRBD2	CASSVGGGRFNNEQFF	TGTGCCAGCAGCGTAGGTGGCGGGAGATTCAACAATGAGCAGTTCTTC
TRBJ2-3	.	TRBV5-1	.	CASTRTDADTQYF	TGCGCCAGCACCCGGACAGACGCAGATACGCAGTATTTT
TRBJ1-5	.	TRBV6-1	.	CASSEMGAVSQPQHF	TGTGCCAGCAGTGAAATGGGGGCAGTCAGTCAGCCCCAGCATTTT
TRBJ2-5	.	TRBV5-1	TRBD2	CASSPWGGSQETQYF	TGCGCCAGCAGCCCCTGGGGAGGGTCCCAAGAGACCCAGTACTTC
TRBJ2-7	.	TRBV28	.	CASSLVLYEQYF	TGTGCCAGCAGTTTAGTCCTCTACGAGCAGTACTTC
TRBJ2-5	.	TRBV28	.	CASCGAGEETQYF	TGTGCCAGCTGTGGGGCAGGGGAAGAGACCCAGTACTTC
TRBJ2-7	once	TRBV6-5	.	CASSPTSGESYEQYF	TGTGCCAGCAGTCCCACTAGTGGTGAGTCCTACGAGCAGTACTTC
TRBJ2-5	.	TRBV14	.	CASSQEVGEKTQYF	TGTGCCAGCAGCCAAGAAGTGGGCGAAAAGACCCAGTACTTC
TRBJ2-5	.	TRBV6-1	TRBD2	CASYSGRGTRSTQYF	TGTGCCAGCTATAGCGGGAGGGGAACAAGATCGACCCAGTACTTC
TRBJ2-1	once	TRBV6-6	.	CASSYSLDFNEQFF	TGTGCCAGCAGTTACTCCCTAGATTTCAATGAGCAGTTCTTC
TRBJ1-1	once	TRBV5-4	.	CASSPTRGGTEAFF	TGTGCCAGCAGCCCTACACGGGGGGGCACTGAAGCTTTCTTT
TRBJ1-1	.	TRBV2	TRBD1	CASSVGQGWAEAFF	TGTGCCAGCAGTGTGGGACAGGGATGGGCTGAAGCTTTCTTT
TRBJ1-3	.	TRBV7-2	.	CASSPRSGGGNTIYF	TGTGCCAGCAGCCCGCGTTCGGGGGGAGGAAACACCATATATTTT
TRBJ2-1	.	TRBV7-9	.	CASSFGNEQFF	TGTGCCAGCAGCTTCGGGAATGAGCAGTTCTTC
TRBJ2-5	.	TRBV7-2	TRBD1	CASSFRDSQETQYF	TGTGCCAGCAGCTTCCGGGACAGCCAAGAGACCCAGTACTTC
TRBJ1-4	.	TRBV5-4	TRBD1	CASSSSSQGAGEKLFF	TGTGCCAGCAGCTCTTCCTCACAGGGGGCGGGTGAAAAACTGTTTTTT
TRBJ2-2	.	TRBV28	.	CASSTGDTGELFF	TGTGCCAGCAGTACGGGGGACACCGGGGAGCTGTTTTTT
TRBJ2-1	.	TRBV27	TRBD2	CASSRSGRAYNEQFF	TGTGCCAGCAGTCGTAGCGGGAGGGCCTACAATGAGCAGTTCTTC
TRBJ1-4	once	TRBV25-1	TRBD1	CASRRQGSSEKLFF	TGTGCCAGCCGACGACAGGGGTCGAGTGAAAAACTGTTTTTT
TRBJ2-2	.	TRBV2	TRBD2	CASSLAGGPSTGELFF	TGTGCCAGCAGTTTAGCGGGAGGGCCTTCCACCGGGGAGCTGTTTTTT
TRBJ2-4	.	TRBV5-8	TRBD1	CASSLARTGGIQYF	TGTGCCAGCAGCTTGGCAAGGACAGGGGGTATTCAGTACTTC
TRBJ2-1	.	TRBV19	TRBD1	CASNDRGRAEQFF	TGTGCCAGTAACGACAGGGGCCGGGCGGAGCAGTTCTTC
TRBJ2-6	once	TRBV5-1	TRBD2	CASTSGGDSGANVLTF	TGCGCCAGTACCTCGGGAGGGGACTCTGGGGCCAACGTCCTGACTTTC
TRBJ1-2	.	TRBV6-5	TRBD1	CASSTGQVSGYTF	TGTGCCAGCAGTACTGGACAGGTATCTGGCTACACCTTC
TRBJ2-1	.	TRBV6-1	.	CASTGRGRQFF	TGTGCCAGCACGGGCAGAGGGAGGCAGTTCTTC
TRBJ2-1	.	TRBV5-1	TRBD1	CASSFMDRDYNEQFF	TGCGCCAGCAGCTTCATGGACAGGGATTACAATGAGCAGTTCTTC
TRBJ2-3	.	TRBV6-4	TRBD1	CASPRRQGNTDTQYF	TGTGCCAGCCCTCGTAGACAGGGGAACACAGATACGCAGTATTTT
TRBJ2-1	.	TRBV7-2	.	CASSSDGTLAYNEQFF	TGTGCCAGCAGCTCTGACGGGACTCTTGCTTACAATGAGCAGTTCTTC
TRBJ2-7	.	TRBV7-8	TRBD1	CASSLALIIRDRGSYEQYF	TGTGCCAGCAGCTTAGCCCTCATAATCCGGGACAGGGGATCCTACGAGCAGTACTTC
TRBJ2-7	.	TRBV11-2	TRBD2	CASRNIGLAGLRYEQYF	TGTGCCAGCAGAAATATAGGACTAGCGGGCCTTCGCTACGAGCAGTACTTC
TRBJ1-1	.	TRBV29-1	.	CSAIVWETGAFF	TGCAGCGCCATCGTGTGGGAGACCGGGGCTTTCTTT
TRBJ2-2	.	TRBV15	.	CATSSQGGAGELFF	TGTGCCACCAGCAGTCAGGGAGGCGCCGGGGAGCTGTTTTTT
TRBJ2-3	.	TRBV11-2	.	CASSLTGTSYTQYF	TGTGCCAGCAGCTTGACTGGAACCTCATATACGCAGTATTTT
TRBJ1-1	.	TRBV29-1	.	CSVELNTEAFF	TGCAGCGTTGAGTTAAACACTGAAGCTTTCTTT
TRBJ2-2	.	TRBV27	TRBD2	CASRGTSGAWTGELFF	TGTGCCAGCAGGGGGACTAGCGGAGCCTGGACCGGGGAGCTGTTTTTT
TRBJ2-1	.	TRBV4-2	.	CASSLRDLHNEQFF	TGTGCCAGCAGCCTCCGGGACTTACACAATGAGCAGTTCTTC
TRBJ2-2	.	TRBV27	.	CASSWASEGTGELFF	TGTGCCAGCAGTTGGGCTAGCGAAGGCACCGGGGAGCTGTTTTTT
TRBJ2-6	.	TRBV5-6	.	CASSLVGPSGANVLTF	TGTGCCAGCAGCTTGGTGGGGCCCTCTGGGGCCAACGTCCTGACTTTC
TRBJ2-5	once	TRBV29-1	.	CSSSDNQETQYF	TGCAGCTCTTCGGACAACCAAGAGACCCAGTACTTC
TRBJ2-3	.	TRBV28	TRBD2	CASSFALAADTQYF	TGTGCCAGCAGTTTCGCGCTAGCGGCAGATACGCAGTATTTT
TRBJ2-7	.	TRBV28	.	CASSLRGALYEQYF	TGTGCCAGCAGTCTTCGGGGGGCTCTCTACGAGCAGTACTTC
TRBJ1-1	.	TRBV29-1	.	CSGARGGNEAFF	TGCAGCGGCGCCAGAGGGGGTAATGAAGCTTTCTTT
TRBJ1-2	.	TRBV2	TRBD1	CASTWTGGKNYGYTF	TGTGCCAGCACGTGGACAGGGGGCAAAAACTATGGCTACACCTTC
TRBJ1-4	.	TRBV7-9	TRBD1	CASSWTGAHNEKLFF	TGTGCCAGCAGCTGGACAGGGGCCCATAATGAAAAACTGTTTTTT
TRBJ1-2	.	TRBV21-1	.	CASSKARVYGYTF	TGTGCCAGCAGCAAAGCGAGGGTTTATGGCTACACCTTC
TRBJ2-7	.	TRBV7-6	TRBD2	CASSNGLAGSYEQYF	TGTGCCAGCAGCAACGGACTAGCGGGGTCCTACGAGCAGTACTTC